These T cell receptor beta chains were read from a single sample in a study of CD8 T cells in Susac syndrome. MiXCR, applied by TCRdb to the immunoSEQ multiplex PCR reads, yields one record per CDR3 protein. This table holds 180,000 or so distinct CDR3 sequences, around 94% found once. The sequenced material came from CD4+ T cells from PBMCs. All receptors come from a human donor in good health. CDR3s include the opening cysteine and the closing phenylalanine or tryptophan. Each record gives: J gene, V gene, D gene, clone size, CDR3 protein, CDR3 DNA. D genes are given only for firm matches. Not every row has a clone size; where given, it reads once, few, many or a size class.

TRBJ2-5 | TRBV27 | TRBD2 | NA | CASSWAKTSGGYTQETQYF | TGTGCCAGCAGCTGGGCCAAAACTAGCGGGGGTTATACTCAAGAGACCCAGTACTTC
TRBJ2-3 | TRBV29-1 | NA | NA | CSVVPHGSDTQYF | TGCAGCGTTGTACCTCACGGCTCAGATACGCAGTATTTT
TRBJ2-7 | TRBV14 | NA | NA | CASSPPRRTGSRDEQYF | TGTGCCAGCAGCCCCCCCCGGAGGACTGGGAGTCGGGACGAGCAGTACTTC
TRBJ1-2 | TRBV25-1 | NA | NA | CASSEAMESGYTF | TGTGCCAGCAGTGAAGCGATGGAGTCTGGCTACACCTTC
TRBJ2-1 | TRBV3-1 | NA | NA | CASSQGFPDEQFF | TGTGCCAGCAGCCAAGGGTTTCCGGATGAGCAGTTCTTC
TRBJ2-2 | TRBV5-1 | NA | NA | CASSLNPASSGELFF | TGCGCCAGCAGCTTGAACCCCGCGTCGAGCGGGGAGCTGTTTTTT
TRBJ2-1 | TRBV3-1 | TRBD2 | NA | CASSRAGTGGDEQFF | TGTGCCAGCAGCCGGGCCGGGACGGGAGGGGATGAGCAGTTCTTC
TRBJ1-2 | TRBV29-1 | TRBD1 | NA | CSVDTGGNYGYTF | TGCAGCGTTGATACAGGGGGGAACTATGGCTACACCTTC
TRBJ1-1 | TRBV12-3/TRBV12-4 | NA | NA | CASSLVKNTEAFF | TGTGCCAGCAGTTTAGTAAAGAACACTGAAGCTTTCTTT
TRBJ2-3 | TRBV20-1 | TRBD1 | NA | CSASLGQGVFTDTQYF | TGCAGTGCTAGTTTAGGACAGGGGGTGTTCACAGATACGCAGTATTTT
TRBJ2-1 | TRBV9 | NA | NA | CASSSRGAGLYNEQFF | TGTGCCAGCAGCTCCCGCGGGGCGGGACTCTACAATGAGCAGTTCTTC
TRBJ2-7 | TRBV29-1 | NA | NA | CSVVGAGTYEQYF | TGCAGCGTTGTGGGGGCGGGGACCTACGAGCAGTACTTC
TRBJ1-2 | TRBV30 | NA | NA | CAWSSQMYGYTF | TGTGCCTGGAGTTCTCAGATGTATGGCTACACCTTC
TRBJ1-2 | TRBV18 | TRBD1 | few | CASSEDRDYGYTF | TGTGCCAGCTCGGAAGACAGGGACTATGGCTACACCTTC
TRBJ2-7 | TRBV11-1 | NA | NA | CASSLEGLSAYEQYF | TGTGCCAGCAGCTTAGAGGGGCTTTCGGCGTACGAGCAGTACTTC
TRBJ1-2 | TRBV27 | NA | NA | CASKPDRYYGYTF | TGTGCCAGCAAACCCGACAGATACTATGGCTACACCTTC
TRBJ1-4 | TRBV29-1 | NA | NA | CSAGLLAEKLFF | TGCAGCGCCGGGCTGTTAGCCGAAAAACTGTTTTTT
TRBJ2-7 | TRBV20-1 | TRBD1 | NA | CSARTTGEMQYF | TGCAGTGCTAGGACGACAGGGGAGATGCAGTACTTC
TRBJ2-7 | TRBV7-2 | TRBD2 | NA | CASSQGLAAYEQYF | TGTGCCAGCAGCCAAGGACTAGCGGCTTACGAGCAGTACTTC
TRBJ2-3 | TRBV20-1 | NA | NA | CSARVASGTDTQYF | TGCAGTGCTAGAGTGGCTAGCGGCACAGATACGCAGTATTTT
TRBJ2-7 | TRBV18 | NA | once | CASSPRDRGLQYF | TGTGCCAGCTCACCACGCGACCGGGGCTTGCAGTACTTC
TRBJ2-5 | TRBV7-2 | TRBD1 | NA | CASSLAGQGGPPVETQYF | TGTGCCAGCAGCTTAGCGGGACAGGGGGGACCTCCAGTGGAGACCCAGTACTTC
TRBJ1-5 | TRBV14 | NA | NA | CASSQQANQPQHF | TGTGCCAGCAGCCAACAAGCTAATCAGCCCCAGCATTTT
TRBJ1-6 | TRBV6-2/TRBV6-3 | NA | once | CASSTKVSGSLHF | TGTGCCAGCAGTACGAAGGTCTCGGGATCCCTCCACTTT
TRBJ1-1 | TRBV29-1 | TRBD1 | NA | CSVERWGTGYGTEAFF | TGCAGCGTTGAACGTTGGGGGACAGGGTATGGGACTGAAGCTTTCTTT
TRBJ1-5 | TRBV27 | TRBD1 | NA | CASSSGTGPQPQHF | TGTGCCAGCAGTTCGGGGACAGGCCCACAGCCCCAGCATTTT
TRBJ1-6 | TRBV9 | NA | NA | CASSVGVATTDSPLHF | TGTGCCAGCAGCGTAGGGGTAGCCACGACGGATTCACCCCTCCACTTT
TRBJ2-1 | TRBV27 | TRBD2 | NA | CASSPRTTGTSIGEQFF | TGTGCCAGCAGTCCGCGAACCACCGGGACTAGCATTGGGGAGCAGTTCTTC
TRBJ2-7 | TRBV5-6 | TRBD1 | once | CASSFRDRGFHEQYF | TGTGCCAGCAGCTTCCGGGACAGGGGGTTCCACGAGCAGTACTTC
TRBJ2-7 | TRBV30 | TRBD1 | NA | CAWMGQGRHEQYF | TGTGCCTGGATGGGACAGGGTAGGCACGAGCAGTACTTC
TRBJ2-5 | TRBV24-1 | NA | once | CATSDSRDSYQETQYF | TGTGCCACCAGTGATTCGCGGGACAGCTACCAAGAGACCCAGTACTTC
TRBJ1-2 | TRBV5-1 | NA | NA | CASSLDSVGYTF | TGCGCCAGCAGCTTGGACTCGGTGGGCTACACCTTC
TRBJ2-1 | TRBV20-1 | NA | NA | CSARQGNEQFF | TGCAGTGCTCGACAAGGCAATGAGCAGTTCTTC
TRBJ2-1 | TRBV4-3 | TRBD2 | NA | CASSQDPAGGTEQFF | TGCGCCAGCAGCCAAGACCCAGCGGGGGGGACTGAGCAGTTCTTC
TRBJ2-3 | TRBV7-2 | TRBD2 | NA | CASSLRGGSTDTQYF | TGTGCCAGCAGCTTACGGGGGGGGAGCACAGATACGCAGTATTTT
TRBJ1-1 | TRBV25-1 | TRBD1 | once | CASSDPRQGDPEAFF | TGTGCCAGCAGTGATCCCCGACAGGGGGACCCTGAAGCTTTCTTT
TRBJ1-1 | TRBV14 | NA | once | CASSRQPNTEAFF | TGTGCCAGCAGCAGACAGCCGAACACTGAAGCTTTCTTT
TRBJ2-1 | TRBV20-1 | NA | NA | CSATPPTGRPWFF | TGCAGTGCTACTCCACCTACGGGGCGACCATGGTTCTTC
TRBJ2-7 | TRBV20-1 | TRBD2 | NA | CSATALAGVTYEQYF | TGCAGTGCCACGGCCCTAGCGGGGGTGACCTACGAGCAGTACTTC
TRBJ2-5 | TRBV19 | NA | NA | CASSMERETQYF | TGTGCCAGTAGTATGGAACGAGAGACCCAGTACTTC
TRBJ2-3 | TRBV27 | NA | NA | CASSWNSGTSWNTQYF | TGTGCCAGCAGTTGGAATTCCGGGACCTCTTGGAATACGCAGTATTTT